This T cell receptor (beta chain) was identified in a study of Ad26.COV2.S vaccination and SARS-CoV-2 variants. A remark on this clone: No antigen is known for it.

Germline V gene data show CDR1 as MNHEY and CDR2 as SVGAGI. Trimming removed 0 bases from V and 7 bases from J, with 13 bases in between. The CDR3 contains 14 residues. General study findings and limits: Recipients of either vaccine or placebo displayed similar breadth of non-spike TCRs. Substantial post-vaccination breadth of spike-specific CD8+ and CD4+ T cell responses was reported. Measurements of TCR breadth and depth may have given underestimates of the total T cell responses. The study found higher spike-specific TCR breadth in vaccine than placebo recipients.

Clones were sequenced by immunoSEQ multiplex PCR, and TCRdb holds only the in-frame ones, with some missing. The sample has 150,000 to 200,000 clones, 87% seen once; the top ten hold less than 6%. This rearrangement joins TRBV6-5 to TRBJ2-7; no firm D call. The source material was peripheral blood, sampled after recovery from COVID-19. This receptor was obtained from a human donor who had recovered from COVID-19. The CDR3 sequence: CASSYSVQSLEQYF. CDR3 nucleotides: TGTGCCAGCAGTTACTCGGTACAGTCCTTGGAGCAGTACTTC.